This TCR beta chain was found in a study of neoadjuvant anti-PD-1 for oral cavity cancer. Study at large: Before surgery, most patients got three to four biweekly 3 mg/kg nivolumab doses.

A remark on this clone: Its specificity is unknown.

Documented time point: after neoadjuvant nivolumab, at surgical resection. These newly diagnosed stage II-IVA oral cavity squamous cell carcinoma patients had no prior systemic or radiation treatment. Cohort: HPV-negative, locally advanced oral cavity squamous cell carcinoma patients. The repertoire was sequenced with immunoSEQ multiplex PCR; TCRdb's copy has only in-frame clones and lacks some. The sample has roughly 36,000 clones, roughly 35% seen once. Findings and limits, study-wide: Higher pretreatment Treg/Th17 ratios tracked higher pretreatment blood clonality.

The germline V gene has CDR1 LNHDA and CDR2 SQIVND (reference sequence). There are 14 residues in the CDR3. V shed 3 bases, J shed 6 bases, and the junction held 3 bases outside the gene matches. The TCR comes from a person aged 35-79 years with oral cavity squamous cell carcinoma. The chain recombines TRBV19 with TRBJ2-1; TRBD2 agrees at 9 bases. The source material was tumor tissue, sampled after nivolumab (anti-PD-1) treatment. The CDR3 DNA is TGTGCCAGTAGTATGACTAGCGGTAGCAATGAGCAGTTCTTC. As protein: CASSMTSGSNEQFF.